The T cell receptor (beta chain) described here comes from a study of blood T cells in healthy people across ages. The authors ran a second PCR of 7 to 11 cycles using a sample-barcoded 5' primer and a J-beta primer mix. TCRdb reprocessed the 5' RACE reads with MiXCR, giving one entry per CDR3 protein. The profile shows fewer than 2,000,000 distinct CDR3 sequences, about two fifths of them singletons. To note about this clonotype: As yet, its antigen is unknown.

Whole-study findings and limits: Calculation of diversity from one million T cells yielded estimates considered to be underestimates. In these data, TCR beta diversity tracked strongly with naive T cell percentage.

The sequenced sample was blood. The TCR comes from a human donor in good health.

Written as DNA, the CDR3 is TGTGCCAGCAGCCAAGATGGGACAGGAGACTCAACTAATGAAAAACTGTTTTTT. Translated: CASSQDGTGDSTNEKLFF. V is TRBV4-2 and J is TRBJ1-4; the match to TRBD1 covers 8 bases. The CDR3 runs to 18 residues. With V trimmed by 0 bases and J by 0 bases, 6 bases remained unmatched. Germline CDR1 reads LGHNA; CDR2 reads YNFKEQ.